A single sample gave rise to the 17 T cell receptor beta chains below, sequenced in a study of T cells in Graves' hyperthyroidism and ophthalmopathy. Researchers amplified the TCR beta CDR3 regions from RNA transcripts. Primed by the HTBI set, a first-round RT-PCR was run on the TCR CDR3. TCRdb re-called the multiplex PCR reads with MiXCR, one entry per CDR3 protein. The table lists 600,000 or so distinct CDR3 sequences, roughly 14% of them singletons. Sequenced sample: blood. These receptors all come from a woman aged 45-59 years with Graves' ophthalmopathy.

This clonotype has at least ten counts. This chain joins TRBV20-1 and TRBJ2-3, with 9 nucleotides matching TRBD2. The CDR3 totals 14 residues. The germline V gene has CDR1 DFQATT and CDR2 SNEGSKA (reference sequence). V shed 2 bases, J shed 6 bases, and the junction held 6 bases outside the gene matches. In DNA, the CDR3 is TGCAGTGCTAGAATAATAGCGGGAGTGGATACGCAGTATTTT. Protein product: CSARIIAGVDTQYF.

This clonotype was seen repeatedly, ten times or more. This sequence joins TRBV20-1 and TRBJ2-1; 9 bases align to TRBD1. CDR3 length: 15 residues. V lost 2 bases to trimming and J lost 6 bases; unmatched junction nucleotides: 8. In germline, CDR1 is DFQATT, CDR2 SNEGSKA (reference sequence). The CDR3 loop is CSARSLRDRANEQFF. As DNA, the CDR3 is TGCAGTGCTAGAAGTCTGAGGGACAGGGCCAATGAGCAGTTCTTC.

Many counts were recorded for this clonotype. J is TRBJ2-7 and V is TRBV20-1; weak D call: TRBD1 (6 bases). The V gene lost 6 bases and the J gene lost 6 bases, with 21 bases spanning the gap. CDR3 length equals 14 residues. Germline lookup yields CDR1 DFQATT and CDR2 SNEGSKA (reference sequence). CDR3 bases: TGCAGTGCCCGACCCGGGACAACCCTATTCGAGCAGTACTTC. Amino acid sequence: CSARPGTTLFEQYF.

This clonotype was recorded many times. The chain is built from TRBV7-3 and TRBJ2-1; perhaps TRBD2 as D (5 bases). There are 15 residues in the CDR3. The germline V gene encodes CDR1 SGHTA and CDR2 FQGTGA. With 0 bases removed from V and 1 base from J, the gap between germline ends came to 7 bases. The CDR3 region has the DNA TGTGCCAGCAGCTTAACTCCGGGATCCTACAATGAGCAGTTCTTC. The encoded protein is CASSLTPGSYNEQFF.

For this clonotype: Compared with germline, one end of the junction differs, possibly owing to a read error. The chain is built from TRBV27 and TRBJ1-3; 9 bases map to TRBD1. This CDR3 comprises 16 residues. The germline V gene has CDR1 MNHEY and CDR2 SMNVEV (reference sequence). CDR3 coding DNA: TGTGCCGGCAGTGGATCCGGGACAGGGTCCGGAAACACCATATATTTT. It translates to CAGSGSGTGSGNTIYF.

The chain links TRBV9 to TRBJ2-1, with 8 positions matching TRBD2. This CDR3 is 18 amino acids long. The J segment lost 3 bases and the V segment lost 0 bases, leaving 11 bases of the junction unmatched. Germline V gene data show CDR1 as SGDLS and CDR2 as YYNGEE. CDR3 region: CASSVALGGSGSYNEQFF. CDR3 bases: TGTGCCAGCAGCGTAGCTTTGGGTGGCAGCGGGAGCTACAATGAGCAGTTCTTC.

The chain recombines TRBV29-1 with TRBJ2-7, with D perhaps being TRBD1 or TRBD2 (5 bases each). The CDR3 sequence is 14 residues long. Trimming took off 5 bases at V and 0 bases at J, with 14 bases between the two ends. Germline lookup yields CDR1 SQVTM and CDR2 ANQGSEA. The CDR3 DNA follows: TGCAGCGTTCCAAAGTCTGGGGGCTCCTACGAGCAGTACTTC. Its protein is CSVPKSGGSYEQYF.

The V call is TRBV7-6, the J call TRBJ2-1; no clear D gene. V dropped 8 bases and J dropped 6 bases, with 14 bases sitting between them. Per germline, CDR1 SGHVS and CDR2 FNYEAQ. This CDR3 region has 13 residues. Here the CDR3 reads CASSLSWGNEQFF. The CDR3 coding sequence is TGTGCCAGCTCTCTAAGCTGGGGCAATGAGCAGTTCTTC.

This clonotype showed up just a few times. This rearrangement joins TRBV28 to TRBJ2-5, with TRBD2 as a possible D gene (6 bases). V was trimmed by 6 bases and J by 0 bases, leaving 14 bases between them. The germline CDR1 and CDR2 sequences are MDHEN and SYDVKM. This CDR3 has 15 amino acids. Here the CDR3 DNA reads TGTGCCAGCAGACCGGGACTCGTGTACCAAGAGACCCAGTACTTC. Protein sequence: CASRPGLVYQETQYF.

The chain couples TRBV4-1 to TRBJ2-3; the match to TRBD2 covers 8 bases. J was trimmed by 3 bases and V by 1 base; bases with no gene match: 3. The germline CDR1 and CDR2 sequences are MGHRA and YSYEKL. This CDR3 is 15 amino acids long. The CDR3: CASSQAGGPTDTQYF. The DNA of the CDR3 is TGCGCCAGCAGCCAAGCGGGAGGGCCGACAGATACGCAGTATTTT.

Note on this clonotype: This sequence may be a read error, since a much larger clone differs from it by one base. The DNA for the CDR3 is TGTGCCAGCAGCTCTAGCGGTACCACTTACAAGCAGTACTTC. Translated, it gives CASSSSGTTYKQYF. The chain couples TRBV6-1 to TRBJ2-7; 7 nucleotides align to TRBD2. The junction had 13 bases not matched to a gene; V was cut back by 6 bases and J by 8 bases. There are 14 residues in the CDR3. The germline gives CDR1 MNHNS, CDR2 SASEGT.

The CDR3: CASSFGGQLSYEQYF. The CDR3 DNA reads as TGTGCCAGTAGTTTCGGGGGACAGCTCTCCTACGAGCAGTACTTC. J is TRBJ2-7 and V is TRBV19; a possible D gene is TRBD1 (7 bases). Germline assignment: CDR1 LNHDA and CDR2 SQIVND (reference sequence). The CDR3 has 15 residues. The V and J ends lost 5 bases and 0 bases respectively, with 14 bases between them. Full variable domain (outside the CDR3, taken from reference TRBV19 and TRBJ2-7): DGGITQSPKYLFRKEGQNVTLSCEQNLNHDAMYWYRQDPGQGLRLIYYSQIVNDFQKGDIAEGYSVSREKKESFPLTVTSAQKNPTAFYLCASSFGGQLSYEQYFGPGTRLTVT.

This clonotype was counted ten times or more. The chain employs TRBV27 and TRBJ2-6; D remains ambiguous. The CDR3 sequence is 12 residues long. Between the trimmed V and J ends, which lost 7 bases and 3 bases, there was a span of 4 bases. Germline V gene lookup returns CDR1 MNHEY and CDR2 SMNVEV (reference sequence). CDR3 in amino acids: CASKGGANVLTF. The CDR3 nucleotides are TGTGCCAGCAAAGGTGGGGCCAACGTCCTGACTTTC.

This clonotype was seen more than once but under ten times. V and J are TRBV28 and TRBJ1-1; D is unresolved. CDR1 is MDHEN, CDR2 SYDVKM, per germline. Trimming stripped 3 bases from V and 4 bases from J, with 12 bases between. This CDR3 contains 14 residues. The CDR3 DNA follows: TGTGCCAGCAGTTTCTCCCGGGTGTCCACTGAAGCTTTCTTT. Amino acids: CASSFSRVSTEAFF.

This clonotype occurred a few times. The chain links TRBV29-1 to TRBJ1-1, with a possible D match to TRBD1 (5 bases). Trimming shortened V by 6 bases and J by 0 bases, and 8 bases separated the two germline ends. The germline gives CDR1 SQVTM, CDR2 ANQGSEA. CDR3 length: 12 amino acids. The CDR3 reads CSVPGMNTEAFF. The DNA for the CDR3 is TGCAGCGTACCAGGGATGAACACTGAAGCTTTCTTT.

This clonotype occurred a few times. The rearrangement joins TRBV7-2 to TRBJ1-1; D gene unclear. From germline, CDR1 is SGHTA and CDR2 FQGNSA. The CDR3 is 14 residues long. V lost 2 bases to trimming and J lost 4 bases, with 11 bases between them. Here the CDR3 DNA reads TGTGCCAGCAGCTTAACAGACCAAGCCACTGAAGCTTTCTTT. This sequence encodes CASSLTDQATEAFF.

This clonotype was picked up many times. The CDR3 DNA reads TGTGCCAGCAGCTTAGAGGCGGGAGGGTCCTACAATGAGCAGTTCTTC. The encoded protein is CASSLEAGGSYNEQFF. This chain links TRBV7-8 with TRBJ2-1, with TRBD2 matching over 9 bases. V was pared by 1 base and J by 1 base, with 2 bases of the junction left unmatched. Germline values: CDR1 SGHVS, CDR2 FQNEAQ. The CDR3 length is 16 residues.